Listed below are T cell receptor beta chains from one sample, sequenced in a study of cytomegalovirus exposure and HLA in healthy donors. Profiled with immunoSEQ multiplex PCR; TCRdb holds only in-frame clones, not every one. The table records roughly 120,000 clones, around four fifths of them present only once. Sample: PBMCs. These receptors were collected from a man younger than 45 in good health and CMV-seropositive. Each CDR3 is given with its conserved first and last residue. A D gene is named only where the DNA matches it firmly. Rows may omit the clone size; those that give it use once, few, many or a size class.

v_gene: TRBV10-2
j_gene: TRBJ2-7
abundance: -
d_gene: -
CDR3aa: CASSEGASGYEQYF
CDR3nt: TGCGCCAGCAGTGAAGGAGCTAGTGGCTACGAGCAGTACTTC

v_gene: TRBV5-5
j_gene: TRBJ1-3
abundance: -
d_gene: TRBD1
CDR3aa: CASSSGTGDFGTIYF
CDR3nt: TGTGCCAGCAGCTCCGGGACAGGGGACTTCGGCACCATATATTTT

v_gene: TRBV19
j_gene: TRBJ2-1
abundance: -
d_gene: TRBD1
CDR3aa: CASRVTGGLYNEQFF
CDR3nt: TGTGCCAGTAGAGTTACAGGGGGCCTGTACAATGAGCAGTTCTTC

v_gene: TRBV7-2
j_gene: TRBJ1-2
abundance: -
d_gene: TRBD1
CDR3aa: CASSVGQGTGYTF
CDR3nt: TGTGCCAGCAGCGTGGGACAGGGTACTGGCTACACCTTC

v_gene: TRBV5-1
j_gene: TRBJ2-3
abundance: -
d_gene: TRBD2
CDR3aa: CASSQGLAGGPGKGDTQYF
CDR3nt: TGCGCCAGCAGCCAGGGACTAGCGGGGGGGCCGGGAAAGGGTGATACGCAGTATTTT

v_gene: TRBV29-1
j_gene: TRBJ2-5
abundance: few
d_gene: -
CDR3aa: CSVFFRDNQETQYF
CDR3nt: TGCAGCGTTTTCTTTCGGGACAATCAAGAGACCCAGTACTTC

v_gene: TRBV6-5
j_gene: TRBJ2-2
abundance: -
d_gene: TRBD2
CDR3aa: CASRRGDPTGELFF
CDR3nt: TGTGCCAGCCGCCGGGGGGATCCCACCGGGGAGCTGTTTTTT

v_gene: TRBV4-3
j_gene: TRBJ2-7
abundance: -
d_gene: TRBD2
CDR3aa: CASSQGTSGGPFPWEQYF
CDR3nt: TGCGCCAGCAGCCAAGGGACTAGCGGGGGGCCTTTCCCCTGGGAGCAGTACTTC

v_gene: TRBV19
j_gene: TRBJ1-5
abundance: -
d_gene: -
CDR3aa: CASSILQFNQPQHF
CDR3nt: TGTGCCAGTAGTATATTACAGTTCAATCAGCCCCAGCATTTT

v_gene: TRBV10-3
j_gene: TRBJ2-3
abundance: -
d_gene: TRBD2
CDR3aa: CAITRTAGGGTDTQYF
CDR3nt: TGTGCCATCACCCGAACAGCGGGGGGGGGCACAGATACGCAGTATTTT

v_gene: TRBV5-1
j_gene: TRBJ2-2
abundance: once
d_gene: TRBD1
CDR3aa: CASSLGDRAGELFF
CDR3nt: TGCGCCAGCAGCTTGGGGGACAGGGCCGGGGAGCTGTTTTTT

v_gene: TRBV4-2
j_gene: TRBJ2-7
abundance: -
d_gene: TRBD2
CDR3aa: CASSQGRGGLREQYF
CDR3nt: TGTGCCAGCAGCCAAGGCCGGGGGGGTCTACGGGAGCAGTACTTC

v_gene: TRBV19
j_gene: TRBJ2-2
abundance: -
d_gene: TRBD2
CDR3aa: CASSPQVAGYGELFF
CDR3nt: TGTGCCAGTAGTCCCCAGGTAGCGGGATATGGGGAGCTGTTTTTT

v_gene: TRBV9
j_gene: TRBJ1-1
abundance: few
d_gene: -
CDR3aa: CASSRTTGLDTEAFF
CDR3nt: TGTGCCAGCAGTCGAACCACAGGGTTGGACACTGAAGCTTTCTTT

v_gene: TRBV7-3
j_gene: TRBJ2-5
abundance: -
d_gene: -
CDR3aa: CASSLDPGSETQYF
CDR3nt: TGTGCCAGCAGCTTGGACCCAGGGTCAGAGACCCAGTACTTC

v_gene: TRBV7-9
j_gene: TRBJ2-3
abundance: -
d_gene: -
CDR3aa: CASSLDFADTQYF
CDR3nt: TGTGCCAGCAGCTTAGACTTTGCGGATACGCAGTATTTT

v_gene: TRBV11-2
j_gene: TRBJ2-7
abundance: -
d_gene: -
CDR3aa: CASSLEIGVNEQYF
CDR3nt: TGTGCCAGCAGCTTAGAAATAGGGGTTAACGAGCAGTACTTC

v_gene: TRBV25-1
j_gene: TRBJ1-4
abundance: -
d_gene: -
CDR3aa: CASSERDETDEKLFF
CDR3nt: TGTGCCAGCAGTGAGCGGGATGAGACGGACGAAAAACTGTTTTTT

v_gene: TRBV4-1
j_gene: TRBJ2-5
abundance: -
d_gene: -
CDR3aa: CASSQEGTREETQYF
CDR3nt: TGCGCCAGCAGCCAAGAGGGGACTCGGGAAGAGACCCAGTACTTC

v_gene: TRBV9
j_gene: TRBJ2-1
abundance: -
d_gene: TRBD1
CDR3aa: CASSGSGTGDEQFF
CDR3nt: TGTGCCAGCAGCGGCAGCGGGACAGGGGATGAGCAGTTCTTC

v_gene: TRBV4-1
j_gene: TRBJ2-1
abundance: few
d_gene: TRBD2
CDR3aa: CASSSGTSGGPQFF
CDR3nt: TGCGCCAGCAGCTCCGGGACTAGCGGGGGGCCGCAGTTCTTC

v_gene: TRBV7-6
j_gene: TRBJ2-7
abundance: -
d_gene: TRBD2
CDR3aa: CASSLASGSYEQYF
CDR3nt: TGTGCCAGCAGCTTAGCTAGCGGGTCCTACGAGCAGTACTTC

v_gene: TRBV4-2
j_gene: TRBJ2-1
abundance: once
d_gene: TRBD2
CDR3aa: CASSQGAGGYNEQFF
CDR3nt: TGTGCCAGCAGCCAAGGGGCGGGGGGGTACAATGAGCAGTTCTTC

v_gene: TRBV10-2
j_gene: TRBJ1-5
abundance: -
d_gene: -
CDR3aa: CASSGSANQPQHF
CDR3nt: TGCGCCAGCAGTGGCAGCGCTAATCAGCCCCAGCATTTT

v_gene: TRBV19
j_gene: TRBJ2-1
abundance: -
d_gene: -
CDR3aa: CASANSGEQFF
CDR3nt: TGTGCCAGTGCCAACTCCGGTGAGCAGTTCTTC

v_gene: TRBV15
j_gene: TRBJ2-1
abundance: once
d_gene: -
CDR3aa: CATSRAREEHNEQFF
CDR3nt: TGTGCCACCAGCAGAGCCAGGGAAGAACACAATGAGCAGTTCTTC

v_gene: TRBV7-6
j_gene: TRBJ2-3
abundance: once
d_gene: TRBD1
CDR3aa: CASSLVGQGGRDTQYF
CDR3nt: TGTGCCAGCAGCTTAGTTGGACAGGGTGGGAGAGATACGCAGTATTTT

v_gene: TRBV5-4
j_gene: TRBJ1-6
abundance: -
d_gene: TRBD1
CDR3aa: CASGGTWAGGRSPLHF
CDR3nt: TGTGCCAGCGGGGGAACTTGGGCAGGGGGCAGATCACCCCTCCACTTT

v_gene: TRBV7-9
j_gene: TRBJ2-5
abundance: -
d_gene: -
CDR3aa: CASSPPGVSEETQYF
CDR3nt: TGTGCCAGCAGTCCGCCCGGGGTTTCCGAAGAGACCCAGTACTTC

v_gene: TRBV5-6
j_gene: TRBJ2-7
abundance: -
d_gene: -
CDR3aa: CASSFPRAYEQYF
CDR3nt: TGTGCCAGCAGTTTCCCGAGGGCTTACGAGCAGTACTTC

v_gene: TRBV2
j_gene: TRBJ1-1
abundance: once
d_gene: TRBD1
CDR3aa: CASRGTGITTEAFF
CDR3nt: TGTGCCAGCAGGGGGACAGGGATAACAACTGAAGCTTTCTTT

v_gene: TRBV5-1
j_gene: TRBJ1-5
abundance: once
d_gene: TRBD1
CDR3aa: CASRYGTGDQPQHF
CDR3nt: TGCGCCAGCAGATACGGGACAGGGGATCAGCCCCAGCATTTT

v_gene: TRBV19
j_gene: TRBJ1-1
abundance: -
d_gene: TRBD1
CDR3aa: CASSLRTGYFGAEAFF
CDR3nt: TGTGCCAGTAGTCTGAGGACAGGATACTTTGGCGCTGAAGCTTTCTTT

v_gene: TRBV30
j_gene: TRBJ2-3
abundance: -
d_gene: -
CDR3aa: CAWIVMLPGSHTDTQYF
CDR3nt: TGTGCCTGGATCGTTATGTTACCAGGTTCGCACACAGATACGCAGTATTTT

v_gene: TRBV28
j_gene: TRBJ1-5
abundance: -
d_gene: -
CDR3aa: CASSLRGGNQPQHF
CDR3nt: TGTGCCAGCAGTTTAAGGGGTGGCAATCAGCCCCAGCATTTT

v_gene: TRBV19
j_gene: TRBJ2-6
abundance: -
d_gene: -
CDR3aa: CASSEPGSGANVLTF
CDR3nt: TGTGCCAGTAGTGAGCCGGGGTCTGGGGCCAACGTCCTGACTTTC

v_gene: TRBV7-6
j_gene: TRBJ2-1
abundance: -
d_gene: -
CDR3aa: CASSRGLPPNNEQFF
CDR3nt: TGTGCCAGCAGCCGGGGACTCCCCCCAAACAATGAGCAGTTCTTC

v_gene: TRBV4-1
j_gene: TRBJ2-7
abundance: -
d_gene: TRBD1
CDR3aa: CASSQRGTGSYEQYF
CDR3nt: TGCGCCAGCAGCCAGCGCGGGACAGGTTCCTACGAGCAGTACTTC

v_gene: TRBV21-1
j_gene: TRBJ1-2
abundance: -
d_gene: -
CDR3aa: CASSARVEVDGYTF
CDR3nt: TGTGCCAGCAGCGCCAGGGTAGAGGTGGATGGCTACACCTTC

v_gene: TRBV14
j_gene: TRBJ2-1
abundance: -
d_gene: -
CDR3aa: CASSQDPGDEQFF
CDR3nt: TGTGCCAGCAGCCAAGATCCCGGGGATGAGCAGTTCTTC

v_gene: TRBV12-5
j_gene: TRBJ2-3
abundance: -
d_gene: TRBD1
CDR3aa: CACKPQGSTDTQYF
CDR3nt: TGTGCTTGCAAACCACAGGGGTCCACAGATACGCAGTATTTT

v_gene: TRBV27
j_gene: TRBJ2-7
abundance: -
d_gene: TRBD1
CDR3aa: CASRWDRGAYEQYF
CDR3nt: TGTGCCAGCAGGTGGGACAGGGGAGCCTACGAGCAGTACTTC

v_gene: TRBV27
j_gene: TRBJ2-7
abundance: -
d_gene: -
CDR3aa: CASSHHKGGEQYF
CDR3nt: TGTGCCAGCAGTCATCATAAGGGAGGCGAGCAGTACTTC

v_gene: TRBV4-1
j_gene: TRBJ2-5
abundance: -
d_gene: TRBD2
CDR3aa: CASSQDWGGLRAGTQYF
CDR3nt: TGCGCCAGCAGCCAAGATTGGGGGGGACTCCGGGCAGGGACCCAGTACTTC

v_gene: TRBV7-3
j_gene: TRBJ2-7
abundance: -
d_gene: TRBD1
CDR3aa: CASSLSGQGFDEQYF
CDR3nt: TGTGCCAGCAGCTTGTCGGGACAGGGTTTCGACGAGCAGTACTTC

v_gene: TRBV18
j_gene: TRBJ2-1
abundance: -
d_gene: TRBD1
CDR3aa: CASSPSEPGQGYNEQFF
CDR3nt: TGTGCCAGCTCACCATCTGAACCGGGACAGGGATACAATGAGCAGTTCTTC

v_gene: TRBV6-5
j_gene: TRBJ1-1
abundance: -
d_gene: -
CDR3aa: CASLPLQVSTEAFF
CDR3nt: TGTGCCAGCCTACCTCTACAGGTCTCCACTGAAGCTTTCTTT

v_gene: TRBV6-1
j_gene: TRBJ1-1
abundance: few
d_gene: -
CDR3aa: CASLFLGRRYTEAFF
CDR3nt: TGTGCCAGCCTTTTCCTCGGCCGGAGGTACACTGAAGCTTTCTTT

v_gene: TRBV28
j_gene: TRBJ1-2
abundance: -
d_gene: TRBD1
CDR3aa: CASSFRQGIYTF
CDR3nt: TGTGCCAGCAGTTTCCGACAGGGCATCTACACCTTC

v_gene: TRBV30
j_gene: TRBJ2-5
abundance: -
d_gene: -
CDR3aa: CAWGGQGLQETQYF
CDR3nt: TGTGCCTGGGGGGGACAAGGGCTACAAGAGACCCAGTACTTC

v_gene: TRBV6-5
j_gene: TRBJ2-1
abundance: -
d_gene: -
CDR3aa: CASSYLEGWNEQFF
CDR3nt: TGTGCCAGCAGTTACTTGGAGGGGTGGAATGAGCAGTTCTTC

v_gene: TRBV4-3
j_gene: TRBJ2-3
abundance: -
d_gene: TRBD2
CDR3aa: CASSQDKFVSTSGATDTQYF
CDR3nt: TGCGCCAGCAGCCAAGATAAGTTCGTTTCGACTAGCGGGGCCACAGATACGCAGTATTTT

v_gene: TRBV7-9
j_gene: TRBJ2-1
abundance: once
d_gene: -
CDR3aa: CASSSGRTDLGYEQFF
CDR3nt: TGTGCCAGCAGCTCCGGGCGGACAGACCTTGGGTATGAGCAGTTCTTC

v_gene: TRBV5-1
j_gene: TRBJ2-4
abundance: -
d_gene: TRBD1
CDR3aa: CASSFGTGENIQYF
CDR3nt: TGCGCCAGCAGCTTTGGGACAGGGGAGAACATTCAGTACTTC

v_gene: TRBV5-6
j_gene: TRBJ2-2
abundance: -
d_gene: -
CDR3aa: CASSLDGAGELFF
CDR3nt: TGTGCCAGCAGCTTGGACGGGGCCGGGGAGCTGTTTTTT